The 10 T cell receptor beta chains below all came from one sample that was sequenced in a study of blood T cells in healthy people across ages. With a J-beta primer mix and a sample-barcoded 5' primer, a second PCR ran roughly 6 to 12 cycles. MiXCR, run by TCRdb on the 5' RACE reads, gives a single entry per CDR3 protein. The sample includes around 700,000 distinct CDR3 sequences, roughly 25% of them seen just once. These same records also appear under a second study, on T cells of mothers and their children.

The sequenced sample was blood. The receptors shown here come from a boy aged 5-17 years in good health.

The table lists this clonotype with a few counts. This chain links TRBV20-1 with TRBJ2-7; D perhaps matches TRBD1 (5 bases). CDR3 length: 14 amino acids. Trimming removed 1 base from V and 2 bases from J, with 12 bases in between. In germline, CDR1 is DFQATT, CDR2 SNEGSKA (reference sequence). CDR3 in DNA: TGCAGTGCTAGAGGTGACAGACCAACCTACGAGCAGTACTTC. This encodes CSARGDRPTYEQYF.

This chain joins TRBV7-9 and TRBJ1-3, with D possibly being TRBD1 (5 bases). Germline CDR1 and CDR2: SEHNR and FQNEAQ (reference sequence). V dropped 4 bases and J dropped 4 bases, with 11 bases sitting between them. The CDR3 runs 14 residues. CDR3 region: CASSSGTAGNTIYF. The CDR3 bases are TGTGCCAGCAGCTCCGGGACTGCCGGAAACACCATATATTTT.

This clonotype was recorded a few times. At one end, the junction sequence differs from germline, possibly due to a read error. The chain couples TRBV28 to TRBJ2-1; tentatively, D is TRBD1 (5 bases). Germline CDR1 MDHEN, CDR2 SYDVKM. This CDR3 is built from 14 residues. This chain's CDR3 is CTSRQLQGYNEQFF. CDR3 sequence (DNA): TGTACCAGCAGACAATTGCAGGGCTACAATGAGCAGTTCTTC.

J is TRBJ1-3 and V is TRBV2; no reliable D call. With 3 bases removed from V and 0 bases from J, the gap between germline ends came to 9 bases. The germline V gene has CDR1 SNHLY and CDR2 FYNNEI. This CDR3 spans 15 amino acids. As DNA, the CDR3 is TGTGCCAGCAGTGACCCCAGCTTCTCTGGAAACACCATATATTTT. Amino acid sequence: CASSDPSFSGNTIYF.

This chain links TRBV6-2 or TRBV6-3 with TRBJ1-5; the match to TRBD1 covers 9 bases. Germline V CDR1 and CDR2: MNHEY, SVGEGT. The CDR3 extends over 13 amino acids. Germline trimming cut 5 bases from V and 7 bases from J; bases unmatched to any gene: 3. The CDR3 nucleotides are TGTGCCAGCAGTGACAGGGGGGAGCAGCCCCAGCATTTT. Protein: CASSDRGEQPQHF.

This clonotype appeared a few times. DNA of the CDR3: TGCAGCGTAATACAGGGCCCGAACACTGAAGCTTTCTTT. It translates to CSVIQGPNTEAFF. The chain combines TRBV29-1 with TRBJ1-1; D is possibly TRBD1 (6 bases). Germline V lookup: CDR1 SQVTM, CDR2 ANQGSEA. Trimming cost V 6 bases and J 1 base, with 12 bases left between them. The CDR3 consists of 13 residues. Complete variable domain (other parts from reference TRBV29-1 and TRBJ1-1): SAVISQKPSRDICQRGTSLTIQCQVDSQVTMMFWYRQQPGQSLTLIATANQGSEATYESGFVIDKFPISRPNLTFSTLTVSNMSPEDSSIYLCSVIQGPNTEAFFGQGTRLTVV.

This clonotype was picked up a small number of times. The genes are TRBV6-2 or TRBV6-3 and TRBJ2-3; 8 nucleotides match TRBD2. CDR3 length equals 15 residues. J was trimmed by 4 bases and V by 7 bases; bases with no gene match: 10. Germline values: CDR1 MNHEY, CDR2 SVGEGT. The chain's CDR3 is CASNKAGGAPDTQYF. The CDR3 nucleotides read TGTGCCAGCAACAAAGCCGGGGGGGCTCCAGATACGCAGTATTTT.

This clonotype has a handful of counts. CDR3 in amino acids: CASSQARTGGYEQYF. The CDR3 region has the DNA TGTGCCAGCAGCCAAGCTCGGACAGGGGGCTACGAGCAGTACTTC. The V and J genes are TRBV3-1 and TRBJ2-7, with TRBD1 matching over 10 bases. The CDR3 totals 15 residues. Trimming cost V 1 base and J 3 bases; bases outside gene matches: 3. Germline V gene lookup returns CDR1 LGHDT and CDR2 YNNKEL (reference sequence).

This clonotype has a handful of counts. The V and J genes are TRBV6-2 or TRBV6-3 and TRBJ1-5, with TRBD1 matching 7 bases. Per germline, CDR1 MNHEY and CDR2 SVGEGT. CDR3 length: 16 amino acids. After removal of 4 bases from V and 3 bases from J, the junction contained 9 bases not matched to a gene. The CDR3 DNA reads TGTGCCAGCAGTTTCCGGGACAGTGGGGTCAATCAGCCCCAGCATTTT. It translates to CASSFRDSGVNQPQHF.

This clonotype has ten or more counts. J is TRBJ2-3 and V is TRBV7-2, with 10 bases identical to TRBD2. The germline V gene has CDR1 SGHTA and CDR2 FQGNSA. Trimming removed 6 bases from V and 2 bases from J; junction bases left unmatched: 5. The CDR3 is 15 residues long. CDR3 sequence: CASRVAGGHTDTQYF. The CDR3 DNA reads as TGTGCCAGCAGGGTAGCGGGGGGCCACACAGATACGCAGTATTTT.